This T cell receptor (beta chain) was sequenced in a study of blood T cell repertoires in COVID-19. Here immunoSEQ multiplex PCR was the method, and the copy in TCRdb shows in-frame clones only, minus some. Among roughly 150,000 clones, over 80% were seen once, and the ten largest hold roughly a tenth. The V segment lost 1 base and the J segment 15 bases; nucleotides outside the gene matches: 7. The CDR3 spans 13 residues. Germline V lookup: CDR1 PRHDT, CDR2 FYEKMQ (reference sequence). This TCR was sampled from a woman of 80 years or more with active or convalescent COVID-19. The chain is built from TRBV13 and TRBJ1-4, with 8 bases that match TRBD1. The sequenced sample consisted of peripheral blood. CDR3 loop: CASSLERTGRLFF. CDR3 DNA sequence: TGTGCCAGCAGCTTAGAGCGGACAGGGAGATTGTTTTTT.